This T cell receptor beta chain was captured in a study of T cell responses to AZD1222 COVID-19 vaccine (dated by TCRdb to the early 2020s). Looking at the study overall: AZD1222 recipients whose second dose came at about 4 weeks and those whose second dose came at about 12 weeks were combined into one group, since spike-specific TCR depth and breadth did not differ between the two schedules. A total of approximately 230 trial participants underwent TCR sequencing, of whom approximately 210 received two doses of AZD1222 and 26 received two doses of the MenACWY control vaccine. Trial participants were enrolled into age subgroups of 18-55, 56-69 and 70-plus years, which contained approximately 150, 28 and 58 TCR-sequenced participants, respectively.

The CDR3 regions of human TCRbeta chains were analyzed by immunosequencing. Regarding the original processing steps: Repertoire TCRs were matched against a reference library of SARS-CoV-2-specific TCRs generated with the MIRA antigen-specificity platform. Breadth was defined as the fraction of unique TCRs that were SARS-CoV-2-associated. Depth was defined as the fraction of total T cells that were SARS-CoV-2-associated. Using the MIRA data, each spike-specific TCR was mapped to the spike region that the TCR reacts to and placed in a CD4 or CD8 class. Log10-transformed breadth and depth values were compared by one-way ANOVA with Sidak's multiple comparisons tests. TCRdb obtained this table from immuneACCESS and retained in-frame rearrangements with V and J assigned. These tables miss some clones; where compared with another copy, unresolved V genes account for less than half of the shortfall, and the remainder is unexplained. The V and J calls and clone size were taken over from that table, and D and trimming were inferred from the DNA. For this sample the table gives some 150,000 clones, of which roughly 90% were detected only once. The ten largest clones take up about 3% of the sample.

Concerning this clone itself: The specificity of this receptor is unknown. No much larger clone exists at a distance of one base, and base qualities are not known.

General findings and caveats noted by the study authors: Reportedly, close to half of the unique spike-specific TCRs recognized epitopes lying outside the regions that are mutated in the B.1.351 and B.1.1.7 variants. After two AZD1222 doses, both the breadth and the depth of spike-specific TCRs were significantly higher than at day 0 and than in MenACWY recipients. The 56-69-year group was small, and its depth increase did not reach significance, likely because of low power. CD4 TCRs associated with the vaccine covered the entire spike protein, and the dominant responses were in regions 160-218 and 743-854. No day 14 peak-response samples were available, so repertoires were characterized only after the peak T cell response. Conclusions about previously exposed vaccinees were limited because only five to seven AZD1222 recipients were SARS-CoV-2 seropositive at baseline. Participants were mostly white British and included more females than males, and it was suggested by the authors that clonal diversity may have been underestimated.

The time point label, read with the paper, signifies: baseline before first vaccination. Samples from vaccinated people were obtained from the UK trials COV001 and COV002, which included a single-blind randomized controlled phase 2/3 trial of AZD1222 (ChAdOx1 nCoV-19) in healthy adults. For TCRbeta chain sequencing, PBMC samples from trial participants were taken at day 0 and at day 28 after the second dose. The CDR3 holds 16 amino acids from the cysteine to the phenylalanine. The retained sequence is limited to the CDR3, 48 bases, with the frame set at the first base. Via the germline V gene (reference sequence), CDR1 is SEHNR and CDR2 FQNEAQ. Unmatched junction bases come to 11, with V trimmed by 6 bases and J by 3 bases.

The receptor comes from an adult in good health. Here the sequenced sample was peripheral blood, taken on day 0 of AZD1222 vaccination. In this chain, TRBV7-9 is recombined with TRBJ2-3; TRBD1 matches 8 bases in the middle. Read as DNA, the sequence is TGTGCCAGCAGACCCGGACAGGGAACACTAACAGATACGCAGTATTTT. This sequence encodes CASRPGQGTLTDTQYF.